The present entry profiles one T cell receptor beta chain with its context. What it binds is unknown. Germline CDR1 SNHLY, CDR2 FYNNEI. Trimming cost V 1 base and J 3 bases, with 12 bases left between them. The length of the CDR3 is 15 residues. This specimen comes from a study of shared clonotypes between healthy human individuals. Findings and caveats of the study: Memory subsets generally showed lower estimated richness than naive subsets. Rarefaction curves obtained for sorted subsets showed sequencing incomplete despite large depth.

The naive CD8 fraction comprised CD45RO-negative cells positively selected for CCR7 and excluded terminally differentiated effector memory CD45RA+ cells. Per the authors' pipeline: Without quality scores, immunoSEQ junctional reads could not be filtered like full-length reads. Data came from immunoSEQ multiplex PCR; TCRdb stores just in-frame clones and leaves some out. V and J calls and clone size are as listed in that table; D and trimming were resolved from the DNA. In the table there are 760,000 or so clones, around 96% of which are singletons. V and J are TRBV2 and TRBJ1-2; possible D gene TRBD1, 5 bases. The source is a young man in good health. Sequences were obtained from naive CD8+ T cells sorted from blood. The CDR3 region is CASSEGTQDYYGYTF. The DNA for the CDR3 is TGTGCCAGCAGTGAAGGTACACAGGATTACTATGGCTACACCTTC.